This record covers a single T cell receptor beta chain. Its antigen remains unknown. The data stem from a study of PD-1 blockade in classical Hodgkin lymphoma. Overall study: Patients were treated with nivolumab at 3 mg/kg, and this was given intravenously every 2 weeks. Points from the study as a whole: Possibly reflecting disease activity or prior therapy, repertoire differences have causes that remain undefined. Individuals who commenced nivolumab within less than 1 year of ASCT were excluded. Diminished baseline TCR diversity has been reported in newly diagnosed patients relative to healthy donors.

Time point of the sample: cycle 4 day 1 (C4D1), after 6 weeks of nivolumab. Each patient relapsed following autologous stem cell transplantation, and prior brentuximab vedotin exposure differed. Deletions cut 6 bases from V and 3 bases from J, with 8 bases between. The CDR3 is made up of 12 amino acids. Germline V gives CDR1 LGHNT, CDR2 FRNRAP. Assay used: immunoSEQ multiplex PCR; TCRdb lists only in-frame clones, some missing. The table has about 19,000 clones, roughly 72% seen once. The sample consisted of peripheral blood mononuclear cells (PBMCs), taken before the fourth cycle of nivolumab. This sequence originates from a human donor with classical Hodgkin lymphoma. The chain combines TRBV12-5 with TRBJ1-1; TRBD1 is a possible D gene (5 bases). CDR3 loop: CASGKGDTEAFF. In DNA form, the CDR3 reads TGTGCTAGTGGAAAAGGGGACACTGAAGCTTTCTTT. The full variable domain, in which reference TRBV12-5 and TRBJ1-1 provide the parts outside the CDR3, is DARVTQTPRHKVTEMGQEVTMRCQPILGHNTVFWYRQTMMQGLELLAYFRNRAPLDDSGMPKDRFSAEMPDATLATLKIQPSEPRDSAVYFCASGKGDTEAFFGQGTRLTVV.